The T cell receptor beta chain described here comes from a study of OX40 agonist ivuxolimab in advanced cancers. Study-wide background: With ivuxolimab, an agonistic anti-OX40 (CD134) antibody, patients were treated. The diagnoses of dose-escalation patients were hepatocellular carcinoma, melanoma, renal cell or head and neck cancer. Prior checkpoint blockade (anti-PD-1, anti-PD-L1 or anti-CTLA-4) was permitted; about 40% had it.

Assay: immunoSEQ multiplex PCR; the TCRdb copy retains only in-frame clones and omits some. The sample includes 75,000 to 90,000 clones, approximately 89% of them seen just once. CDR3 length equals 16 residues. Germline values: CDR1 SGHAT, CDR2 FQNNGV. V gave up 4 bases and J gave up 2 bases, with 16 bases separating them. This TCR was recovered from an adult with an advanced solid tumor such as melanoma, head and neck, liver or kidney cancer. This specimen was CD4+ or CD8+ T cells sorted from blood, taken in a trial of the OX40 agonist ivuxolimab. This chain connects TRBV11-2 to TRBJ2-3; D is perhaps TRBD2 (5 bases). CDR3 nucleotides: TGTGCCAGCAGCTCTTCGACTAACTCCTACACAGATACGCAGTATTTT. It yields the protein CASSSSTNSYTDTQYF.